Below are 31 T cell receptor beta chains sequenced from a single sample in a study of T cell changes during pregnancy in multiple sclerosis. The table came from immunoSEQ multiplex PCR; TCRdb's copy has only in-frame clones and leaves some out. This table has roughly 42,000 clones, about 90% appearing once. Sequencing used CD4+ T cells from peripheral blood mononuclear cells, obtained before pregnancy. These TCRs come from a female donor with multiple sclerosis, enrolled in a pregnancy study.

The V call is TRBV4-1, the J call TRBJ1-6, with 7 nucleotides matching TRBD1. This CDR3 is built from 15 residues. Trimming took 0 bases from V and 12 from J; bases not matched to a gene: 8. Germline CDR1 and CDR2: MGHRA and YSYEKL. DNA of the CDR3: TGCGCCAGCAGCCAAGAAGTAACAGGGGTTAGACCCCTCCACTTT. Amino acid sequence: CASSQEVTGVRPLHF.

This chain joins TRBV30 and TRBJ2-1; TRBD2 agrees at 10 bases. The CDR3 spans 15 residues. Per germline, CDR1 GTSNPN and CDR2 SVGIG (reference sequence). With 2 bases clipped from V and 9 bases from J, the junction kept 10 bases outside the gene matches. The CDR3 region has the DNA TGTGCCTGGAGTCGGCTAGCGGGGGTCTATGGTGAGCAGTTCTTC. Its protein product is CAWSRLAGVYGEQFF.

This CDR3 is CASSSPPGGANTGELFF. The CDR3 DNA is TGTGCCAGCAGCTCTCCCCCAGGGGGAGCGAACACCGGGGAGCTGTTTTTT. This sequence joins TRBV11-3 and TRBJ2-2; 7 bases are a match to TRBD1. The CDR3 contains 17 residues. Germline trimming cut 4 bases from V and 0 bases from J; bases unmatched to any gene: 8. From germline, CDR1 is SGHNT and CDR2 YENEEA.

The chain is built from TRBV9 and TRBJ2-5, with TRBD2 identical over 16 bases. Germline-derived CDR1 and CDR2 are SGDLS and YYNGEE. The CDR3 runs 16 residues. Unmatched junction bases numbered 2, after V lost 4 bases and J lost 2 bases. The CDR3 sequence: CASSPGLAGGQETQYF. DNA of the CDR3: TGTGCCAGCAGCCCGGGACTAGCGGGGGGGCAAGAGACCCAGTACTTC.

This clone was observed a handful of times. The chain uses TRBV5-1 and TRBJ1-1; no reliable D call. Looked up from germline, CDR1 is SGHRS and CDR2 is YFSETQ. This CDR3 comprises 12 residues. V was shortened by 0 bases and J by 6 bases, with 6 bases between the two germline ends. The CDR3 is CASSLEPAEAFF. CDR3 DNA: TGCGCCAGCAGCTTGGAACCAGCTGAAGCTTTCTTT. Complete variable domain (other parts from reference TRBV5-1 and TRBJ1-1): KAGVTQTPRYLIKTRGQQVTLSCSPISGHRSVSWYQQTPGQGLQFLFEYFSETQRNKGNFPGRFSGRQFSNSRSEMNVSTLELGDSALYLCASSLEPAEAFFGQGTRLTVV.

The chain combines TRBV7-8 with TRBJ2-7; TRBD1 aligns across 7 bases. Trimming removed 5 bases from V and 0 bases from J; junction bases left unmatched: 4. From germline, CDR1 is SGHVS and CDR2 FQNEAQ. The CDR3 covers 14 residues. The CDR3 reads CASSMTGNSYEQYF. CDR3 sequence (DNA): TGTGCCAGCAGCATGACAGGGAACTCCTACGAGCAGTACTTC.

In the case of this clone: In the same sample, other DNA sequences code for this CDR3. V is TRBV7-8 and J is TRBJ1-1, with D unresolved. Germline V gives CDR1 SGHVS, CDR2 FQNEAQ. The CDR3 covers 14 residues. V was cut by 1 base and J by 1 base, with 7 bases left in between. The CDR3 loop reads CASSLVSGNTEAFF. The CDR3 DNA follows: TGTGCCAGCAGCTTAGTATCGGGGAACACTGAAGCTTTCTTT.

The chain couples TRBV5-1 to TRBJ2-7; TRBD2 matches 12 bases. CDR1 SGHRS and CDR2 YFSETQ come from the germline V gene. The CDR3 spans 14 residues. Unmatched junction bases numbered 2, after V lost 4 bases and J lost 3 bases. The CDR3 coding sequence is TGCGCCAGCAGCCGGACTAGCGGGGTCTACGAGCAGTACTTC. Its translation is CASSRTSGVYEQYF.

This chain links TRBV6-4 with TRBJ2-5; TRBD2 aligns across 11 bases. V was clipped by 3 bases and J by 5 bases; unmatched bases: 5. The germline V gene has CDR1 MRHNA and CDR2 SNTAGT. This CDR3 has 15 residues. CDR3 nucleotide sequence: TGTGCCAGCAGTGAAGTAGCGGGGGGGCAGGAGACCCAGTACTTC. This gives the protein CASSEVAGGQETQYF.

The J gene is TRBJ1-1, the V gene TRBV7-3; TRBD1 aligns across 8 bases. V shed 5 bases, J shed 5 bases, and the junction held 10 bases outside the gene matches. This CDR3 comprises 15 residues. Germline lookup yields CDR1 SGHTA and CDR2 FQGTGA. DNA for the CDR3: TGTGCCAGCAGCCTGAAGCAGGGGGCGGGGACTGAAGCTTTCTTT. Its translation: CASSLKQGAGTEAFF.

A single count supports this clone. This chain uses TRBV7-3 with TRBJ2-3, with 8 bases matching TRBD2. Trimming at V came to 8 bases and at J to 0 bases, leaving 7 bases not matched to a gene. Germline CDR1 is SGHTA and CDR2 is FQGTGA. This CDR3 is built from 15 residues. CDR3 region: CASRLARHSTDTQYF. In nucleotides, the CDR3 is TGTGCCAGCCGACTAGCGAGACATAGCACAGATACGCAGTATTTT.

The V call is TRBV10-3, the J call TRBJ1-2; a weak D match, TRBD1 (5 bases). The CDR3 contains 14 residues. Germline values: CDR1 ENHRY, CDR2 SYGVKD. Trimming stripped 2 bases from V and 6 bases from J, with 13 bases between. CDR3 residues: CAISETRGTDGYTF. CDR3 in DNA: TGTGCCATCAGTGAGACTCGGGGGACGGATGGCTACACCTTC.

The chain has TRBV7-9 and TRBJ1-3; 7 bases are shared with TRBD1. The CDR3 length is 16 residues. V lost 4 bases to trimming and J lost 0 bases; unmatched junction nucleotides: 6. From germline, CDR1 is SEHNR and CDR2 FQNEAQ (reference sequence). CDR3 residues: CASSSSGQNSGNTIYF. For the CDR3, the DNA is TGTGCCAGCAGCTCCTCGGGACAGAACTCTGGAAACACCATATATTTT.

The V gene is TRBV19, the J gene TRBJ2-7; D perhaps matches TRBD2 (5 bases). Germline lookup yields CDR1 LNHDA and CDR2 SQIVND (reference sequence). CDR3 size: 16 residues. V was trimmed by 1 base and J by 3 bases, leaving 16 bases between them. The CDR3 spells CASSIARGSIGYEQYF. For the CDR3, the DNA is TGTGCCAGTAGTATAGCCCGGGGTTCGATTGGCTACGAGCAGTACTTC.

This chain uses TRBV7-2 with TRBJ1-5, with 8 bases aligning to TRBD1. CDR1 and CDR2 (germline): SGHTA, FQGNSA. The V and J ends lost 0 bases and 5 bases, in that order; junction bases with no gene match: 3. The CDR3 is 15 residues long. The chain's CDR3 is CASSLAGTGHQPQHF. CDR3 DNA sequence: TGTGCCAGCAGCTTAGCCGGGACAGGACATCAGCCCCAGCATTTT.

The chain couples TRBV9 to TRBJ2-1, with 15 bases fitting TRBD2. The trim removed 3 bases at V and 12 bases at J, leaving 7 bases unmatched. Germline V lookup: CDR1 SGDLS, CDR2 YYNGEE. The CDR3 spans 15 residues. For the CDR3, the DNA is TGTGCCAGCAGCGCCGGGACTAGCGGGGGGTACCGGCAGTTCTTC. Protein product: CASSAGTSGGYRQFF.

The rearrangement uses TRBV6-5 and TRBJ2-7, with D possibly being TRBD1 (6 bases). The CDR3 is 15 amino acids. V was clipped by 2 bases and J by 6 bases, with 17 bases between them. The V gene's germline CDR1 is MNHEY and CDR2 SVGAGI. The CDR3 DNA reads as TGTGCCAGCAGTTACGCATCGACAGGACTCGGCGAGCAGTACTTC. Encoded protein: CASSYASTGLGEQYF.

Points on this clone: No DNA is shown, since the ends of the CDR3 on it are uncertain; the CDR3 is the one TCRdb lists. V gene TRBV11-3 combines with J gene TRBJ2-1; the table's TRBD2 call for D was not verified on the DNA. The CDR3 adds up to 16 amino acids, both ends counted. CDR1 SGHNT and CDR2 YENEEA come from the germline V gene. The CDR3 here is CASSFSGQGGYNEQFF.

This rearrangement joins TRBV14 to TRBJ2-7, with D perhaps TRBD1 (5 bases). The V end lost 5 bases, the J end lost 1 base, and 6 bases lay between the germline ends. Germline loops: CDR1 SGHDN, CDR2 FVKESK. This CDR3 spans 12 amino acids. In nucleotides, the CDR3 is TGTGCCAGCAGCGGGGCTTCCTACGAGCAGTACTTC. The encoded protein is CASSGASYEQYF.

The chain has TRBV7-9 and TRBJ1-5; the D is unclear. Trimming cost V 1 base and J 0 bases, with 10 bases left between them. The CDR3 length is 16 residues. Germline assignment: CDR1 SEHNR and CDR2 FQNEAQ (reference sequence). The CDR3 coding sequence is TGTGCCAGCAGCTTAGTGGCATTGCATAGCAATCAGCCCCAGCATTTT. Translating it yields CASSLVALHSNQPQHF.

J is TRBJ1-5 and V is TRBV5-4; TRBD1 agrees at 7 bases. V gave up 1 base and J gave up 7 bases; unmatched junction bases: 2. The CDR3 covers 13 residues. CDR1 is SGHNT and CDR2 is YYREEE in the germline V gene (reference sequence). CDR3 sequence reads: CASSLTGVQPQHF. CDR3 sequence (DNA): TGTGCCAGCAGCTTGACAGGGGTCCAGCCCCAGCATTTT. Full variable domain (missing parts from reference TRBV5-4 and TRBJ1-5): ETGVTQSPTHLIKTRGQQVTLRCSSQSGHNTVSWYQQALGQGPQFIFQYYREEENGRGNFPPRFSGLQFPNYSSELNVNALELDDSALYLCASSLTGVQPQHFGDGTRLSIL.

About this clone itself: At one boundary the junction diverges from the germline segment, which might be a read error. The same CDR3 arises from other DNA sequences in this sample as well. The chain has TRBV7-3 and TRBJ2-6, with 7 positions matching TRBD2. This CDR3 is 17 amino acids long. Germline-derived CDR1 and CDR2 are SGHTA and FQGTGA. The CDR3 DNA sequence: TGTGCCAGCAGCAGACTAGCTCGGGGCTCTGGGGCCAACGTCCTGACCTTC. Protein: CASSRLARGSGANVLTF.

This clone came up once. This chain connects TRBV9 to TRBJ2-1, with D perhaps matching TRBD1 (6 bases). From germline, CDR1 is SGDLS and CDR2 YYNGEE. CDR3 length: 15 residues. V lost 6 bases and J lost 0, with 13 bases in between. CDR3 protein: CASTRGGGSYNEQFF. CDR3 sequence (DNA): TGTGCCAGCACCAGAGGGGGTGGCTCCTACAATGAGCAGTTCTTC.

In its sample, this clone was seen once. V is TRBV4-3 and J is TRBJ1-1; no firm D call. Germline V CDR1 and CDR2: LGHNA, YSLEER. V was pared by 1 base and J by 5 bases, with 14 bases between. The CDR3 covers 15 residues. The CDR3 protein is CASSQGVSTGTEAFF. The DNA for the CDR3 is TGCGCCAGCAGCCAAGGAGTCTCAACGGGGACTGAAGCTTTCTTT.

The rearrangement links TRBV4-3 to TRBJ2-1; 7 nucleotides align to TRBD2. Germline CDR1 reads LGHNA; CDR2 reads YSLEER. V shed 4 bases and J 2 bases; nucleotides not matched to a gene: 11. The CDR3 sequence is 17 residues long. In DNA form, the CDR3 reads TGCGCCAGCAGCCTTCAGCCCCGGGGAGGGGCCTACAATGAGCAGTTCTTC. It specifies CASSLQPRGGAYNEQFF.

The chain links TRBV30 to TRBJ1-2; D not certain. Germline V CDR1 and CDR2: GTSNPN, SVGIG (reference sequence). The CDR3 loop spans 15 amino acids. Deletions cut 3 bases from V and 0 bases from J, with 14 bases between. In DNA, the CDR3 is TGTGCCTGGAGAACGCTGGCCGATACTAACTATGGCTACACCTTC. It is translated as CAWRTLADTNYGYTF.

The chain links TRBV7-9 to TRBJ1-2; TRBD1 is a possible D gene (6 bases). This CDR3 contains 15 residues. Germline CDR1 is SEHNR and CDR2 is FQNEAQ (reference sequence). Deletions cut 1 base from V and 2 bases from J, with 11 bases between. CDR3 sequence: CASSLDPGANYGYTF. The DNA for the CDR3 is TGTGCCAGCAGCTTAGACCCAGGGGCGAACTATGGCTACACCTTC. The full variable domain, its missing parts supplied by reference TRBV7-9 and TRBJ1-2, is DTGVSQNPRHKITKRGQNVTFRCDPISEHNRLYWYRQTLGQGPEFLTYFQNEAQLEKSRLLSDRFSAERPKGSFSTLEIQRTEQGDSAMYLCASSLDPGANYGYTFGSGTRLTVV.

The chain has TRBV11-2 and TRBJ1-2, with 7 bases fitting TRBD1. The V gene's germline CDR1 is SGHAT and CDR2 FQNNGV. CDR3 length equals 14 residues. J lost 8 bases, V lost 3 bases, and 9 bases had no gene match. CDR3 loop: CASSFRGGAGGYTF. The DNA of the CDR3 is TGTGCCAGCAGCTTTCGAGGGGGCGCGGGGGGCTACACCTTC.

This clone has only a few counts. The J gene is TRBJ2-7, the V gene TRBV2; D is ambiguous. The germline V and J ends were trimmed by 1 base and 9 bases, with 13 bases remaining between them. Germline assignment: CDR1 SNHLY and CDR2 FYNNEI. The CDR3 contains 13 residues. CDR3 sequence (DNA): TGTGCCAGCAGTGAAGACCGGTTCCCTGGGCAGTACTTC. It translates to CASSEDRFPGQYF.

The rearrangement joins TRBV11-2 to TRBJ2-2; possible D gene TRBD2, 5 bases. Germline CDR1 is SGHAT and CDR2 is FQNNGV. Trimming took off 3 bases at V and 4 bases at J, with 9 bases between the two ends. The CDR3 loop spans 14 amino acids. The CDR3 coding sequence is TGTGCCAGCAGCTTTTATACTAGCACCGGGGAGCTGTTTTTT. Translated: CASSFYTSTGELFF.

There are a few counts of this clone. This chain joins TRBV4-1 and TRBJ2-5; 12 bases agree with TRBD2. Unmatched junction bases numbered 5, after V lost 1 base and J lost 5 bases. This CDR3 region has 16 residues. Germline V gene lookup returns CDR1 MGHRA and CDR2 YSYEKL. The CDR3 reads CASSQGLAGGFETQYF. The CDR3 DNA follows: TGCGCCAGCAGCCAAGGTCTAGCGGGGGGGTTCGAGACCCAGTACTTC.